This TCR beta chain was recorded in a study of blood T cell repertoires in COVID-19. The CDR3 consists of 16 residues. The J segment lost 3 bases and the V segment lost 3 bases, leaving 7 bases of the junction unmatched. CDR1 is GTSNPN, CDR2 SVGIG, per germline (reference sequence). Data came from immunoSEQ multiplex PCR; TCRdb stores just in-frame clones and leaves some out. The sample includes about 68,000 clones, approximately 90% of them seen just once. The chain has TRBV30 and TRBJ2-1; 11 positions match TRBD2. Material for sequencing was peripheral blood. The clonotype was recovered from a man between 25 and 39 years old with acute or convalescent COVID-19. CDR3 coding DNA: TGTGCCTGGAGCGGGATAGCGGGAGGGCGCTACAATGAGCAGTTCTTC. Its protein is CAWSGIAGGRYNEQFF.